This T cell receptor beta chain originates from a study of control samples from healthy donors and cancer patients. Germline assignment: CDR1 SEHNR and CDR2 FQNEAQ (reference sequence). The V end lost 7 bases, the J end lost 3 bases, and 24 bases lay between the germline ends. The length of the CDR3 is 17 residues. Produced via immunoSEQ multiplex PCR; TCRdb's table is partial and in-frame only. The sample has 170,000 or so clones; roughly 92% are singletons. The sequence was collected from a young woman in good health. The sequencing sample was made of blood. This chain links TRBV7-9 with TRBJ1-1; D is unclear. In nucleotides, the CDR3 is TGTGCCAGCACTATATACCTGGGGAGTACAGAGGACACTGAAGCTTTCTTT. It translates to CASTIYLGSTEDTEAFF. Full variable domain (remainder filled in from reference TRBV7-9 and TRBJ1-1): DTGVSQNPRHKITKRGQNVTFRCDPISEHNRLYWYRQTLGQGPEFLTYFQNEAQLEKSRLLSDRFSAERPKGSFSTLEIQRTEQGDSAMYLCASTIYLGSTEDTEAFFGQGTRLTVV.